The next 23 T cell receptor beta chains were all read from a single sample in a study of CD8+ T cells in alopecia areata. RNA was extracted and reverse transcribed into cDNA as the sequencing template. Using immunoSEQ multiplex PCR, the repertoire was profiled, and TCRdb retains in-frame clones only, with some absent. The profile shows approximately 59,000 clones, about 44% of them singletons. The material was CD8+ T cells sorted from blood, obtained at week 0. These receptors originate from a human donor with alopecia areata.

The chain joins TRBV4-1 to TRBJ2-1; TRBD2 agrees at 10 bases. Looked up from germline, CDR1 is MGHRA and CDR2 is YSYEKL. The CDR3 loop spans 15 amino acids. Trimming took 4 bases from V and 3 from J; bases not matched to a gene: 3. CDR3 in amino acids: CASSLAGGGYNEQFF. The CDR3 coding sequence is TGCGCCAGCAGCCTAGCGGGAGGCGGCTACAATGAGCAGTTCTTC.

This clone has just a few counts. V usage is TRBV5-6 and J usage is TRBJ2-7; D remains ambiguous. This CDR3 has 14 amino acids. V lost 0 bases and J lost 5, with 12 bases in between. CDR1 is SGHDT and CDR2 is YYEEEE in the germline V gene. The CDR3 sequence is CASSLVHYSDEQYF. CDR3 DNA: TGTGCCAGCAGCTTGGTACACTACTCGGACGAGCAGTACTTC.

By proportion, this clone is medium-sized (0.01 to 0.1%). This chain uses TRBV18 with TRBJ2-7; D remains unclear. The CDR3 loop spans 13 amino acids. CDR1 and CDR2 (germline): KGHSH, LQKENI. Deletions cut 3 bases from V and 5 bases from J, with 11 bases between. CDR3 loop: CASSPVGVNEQYF. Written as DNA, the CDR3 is TGTGCCAGCTCACCTGTAGGTGTGAACGAGCAGTACTTC.

The CDR3 DNA sequence: TGCAGCGTTGAAGGTACGGGAAGGAATGAGCAGTTCTTC. Translation gives CSVEGTGRNEQFF. The rearrangement joins TRBV29-1 to TRBJ2-1, with D perhaps TRBD2 (5 bases). The CDR3 sequence is 13 residues long. Germline loops: CDR1 SQVTM, CDR2 ANQGSEA. The V gene lost 1 base and the J gene lost 7 bases, with 11 bases spanning the gap.

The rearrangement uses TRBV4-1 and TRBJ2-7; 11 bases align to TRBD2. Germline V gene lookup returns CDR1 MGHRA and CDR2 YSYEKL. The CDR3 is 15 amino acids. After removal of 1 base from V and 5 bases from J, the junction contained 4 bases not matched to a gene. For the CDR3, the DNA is TGCGCCAGCAGCCAAGTTAGCGGGAGGGCCGACGAGCAGTACTTC. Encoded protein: CASSQVSGRADEQYF.

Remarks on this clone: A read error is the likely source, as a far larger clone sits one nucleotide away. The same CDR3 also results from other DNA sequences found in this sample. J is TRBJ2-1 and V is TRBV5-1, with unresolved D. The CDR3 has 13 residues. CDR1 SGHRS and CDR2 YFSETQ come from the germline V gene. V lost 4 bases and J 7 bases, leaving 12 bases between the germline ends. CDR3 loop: CASSTGRWNEQFF. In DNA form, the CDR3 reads TGCGCCAGCAGCACTGGACGTTGGAATGAGCAGTTCTTC.

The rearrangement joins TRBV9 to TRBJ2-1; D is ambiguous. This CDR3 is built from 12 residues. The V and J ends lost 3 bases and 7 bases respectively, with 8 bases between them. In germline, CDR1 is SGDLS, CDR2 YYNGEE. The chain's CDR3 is CASSAWSNEQFF. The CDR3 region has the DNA TGTGCCAGCAGCGCGTGGAGTAATGAGCAGTTCTTC.

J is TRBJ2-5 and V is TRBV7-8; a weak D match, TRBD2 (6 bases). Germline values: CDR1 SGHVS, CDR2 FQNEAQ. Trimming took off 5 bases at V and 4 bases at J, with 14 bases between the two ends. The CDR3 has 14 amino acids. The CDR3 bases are TGTGCCAGCAGCCTCTCGCGGGGATCAGAGACCCAGTACTTC. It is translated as CASSLSRGSETQYF.

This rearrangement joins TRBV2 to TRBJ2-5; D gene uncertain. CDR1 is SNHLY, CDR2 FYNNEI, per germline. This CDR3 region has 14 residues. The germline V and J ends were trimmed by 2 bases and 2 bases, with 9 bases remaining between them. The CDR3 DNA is TGTGCCAGCAGTGAAACCGGAAGTCAAGAGACCCAGTACTTC. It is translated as CASSETGSQETQYF.

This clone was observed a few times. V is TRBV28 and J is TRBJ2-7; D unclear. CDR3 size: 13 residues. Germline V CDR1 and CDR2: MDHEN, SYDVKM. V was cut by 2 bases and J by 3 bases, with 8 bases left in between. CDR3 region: CASSLRPSYEQYF. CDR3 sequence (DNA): TGTGCCAGCAGTTTACGTCCCAGCTACGAGCAGTACTTC.

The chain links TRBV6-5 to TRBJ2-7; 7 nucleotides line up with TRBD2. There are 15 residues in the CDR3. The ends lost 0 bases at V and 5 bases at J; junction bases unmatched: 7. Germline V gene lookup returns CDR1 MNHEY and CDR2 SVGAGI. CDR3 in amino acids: CASSYSAGALDEQYF. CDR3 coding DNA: TGTGCCAGCAGTTACTCCGCGGGAGCCCTGGACGAGCAGTACTTC.

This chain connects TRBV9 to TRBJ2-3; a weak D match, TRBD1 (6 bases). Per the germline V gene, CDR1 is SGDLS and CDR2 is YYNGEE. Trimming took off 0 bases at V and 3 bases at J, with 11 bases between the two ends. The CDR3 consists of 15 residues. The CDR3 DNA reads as TGTGCCAGCAGCGTAGTAGGGGGAGATACAGATACGCAGTATTTT. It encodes CASSVVGGDTDTQYF.

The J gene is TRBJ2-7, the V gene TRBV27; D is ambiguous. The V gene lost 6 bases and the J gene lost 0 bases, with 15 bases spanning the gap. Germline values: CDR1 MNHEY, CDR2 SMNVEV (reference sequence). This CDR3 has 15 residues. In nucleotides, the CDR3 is TGTGCCAGCAGCCCAGGACGGGTCTACTCCTACGAGCAGTACTTC. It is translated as CASSPGRVYSYEQYF.

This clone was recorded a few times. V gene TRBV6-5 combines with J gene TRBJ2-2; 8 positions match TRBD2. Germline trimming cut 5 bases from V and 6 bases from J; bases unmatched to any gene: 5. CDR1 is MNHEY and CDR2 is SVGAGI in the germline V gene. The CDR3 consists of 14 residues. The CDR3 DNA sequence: TGTGCCAGCAGTGTAGCGGGGAGCCCCGGGGAGCTGTTTTTT. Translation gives CASSVAGSPGELFF.

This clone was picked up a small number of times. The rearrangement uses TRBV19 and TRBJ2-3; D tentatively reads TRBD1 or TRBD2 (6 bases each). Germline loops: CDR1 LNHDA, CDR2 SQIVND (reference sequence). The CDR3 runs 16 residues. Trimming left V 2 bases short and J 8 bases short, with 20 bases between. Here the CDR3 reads CASSIIIARGGGTQYF. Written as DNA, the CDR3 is TGTGCCAGTAGTATAATCATAGCGCGAGGGGGAGGTACGCAGTATTTT.

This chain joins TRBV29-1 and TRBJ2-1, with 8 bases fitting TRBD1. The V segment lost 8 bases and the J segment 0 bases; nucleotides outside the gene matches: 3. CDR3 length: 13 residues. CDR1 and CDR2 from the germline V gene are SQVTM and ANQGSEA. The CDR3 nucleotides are TGCAGCATAACAGGGGGCTCCTACAATGAGCAGTTCTTC. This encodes CSITGGSYNEQFF.

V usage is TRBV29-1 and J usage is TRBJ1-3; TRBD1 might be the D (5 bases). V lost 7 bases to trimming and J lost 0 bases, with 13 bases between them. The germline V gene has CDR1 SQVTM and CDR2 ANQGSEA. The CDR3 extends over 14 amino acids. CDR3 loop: CSAGTLDSGNTIYF. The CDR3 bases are TGCAGCGCCGGGACCTTAGACTCTGGAAACACCATATATTTT. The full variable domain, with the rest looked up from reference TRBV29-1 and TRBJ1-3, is SAVISQKPSRDICQRGTSLTIQCQVDSQVTMMFWYRQQPGQSLTLIATANQGSEATYESGFVIDKFPISRPNLTFSTLTVSNMSPEDSSIYLCSAGTLDSGNTIYFGEGSWLTVV.

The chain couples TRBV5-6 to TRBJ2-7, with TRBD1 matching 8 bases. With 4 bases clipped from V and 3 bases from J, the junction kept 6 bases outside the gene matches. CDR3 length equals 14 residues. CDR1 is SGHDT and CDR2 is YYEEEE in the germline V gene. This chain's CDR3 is CASSPGQVNYEQYF. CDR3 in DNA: TGTGCCAGCAGCCCGGGACAGGTGAACTACGAGCAGTACTTC.

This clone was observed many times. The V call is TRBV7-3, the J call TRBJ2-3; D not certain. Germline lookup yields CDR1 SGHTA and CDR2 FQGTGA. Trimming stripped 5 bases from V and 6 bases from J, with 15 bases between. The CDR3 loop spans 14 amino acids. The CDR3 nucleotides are TGTGCCAGCAGCCAAAAGGGCCCGCCGGATACGCAGTATTTT. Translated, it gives CASSQKGPPDTQYF.

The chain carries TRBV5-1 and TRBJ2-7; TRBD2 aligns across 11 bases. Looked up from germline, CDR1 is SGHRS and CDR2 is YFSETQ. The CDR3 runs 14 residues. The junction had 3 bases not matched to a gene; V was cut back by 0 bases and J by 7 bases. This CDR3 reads CASSLDLAGGEQYF. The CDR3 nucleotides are TGCGCCAGCAGCTTGGATCTAGCGGGAGGAGAGCAGTACTTC.

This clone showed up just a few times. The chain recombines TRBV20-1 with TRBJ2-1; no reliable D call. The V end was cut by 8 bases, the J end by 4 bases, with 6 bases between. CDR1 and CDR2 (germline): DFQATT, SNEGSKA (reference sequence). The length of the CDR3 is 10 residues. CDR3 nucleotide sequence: TGCAGTCCGAGGTACAATGAGCAGTTCTTC. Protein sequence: CSPRYNEQFF.

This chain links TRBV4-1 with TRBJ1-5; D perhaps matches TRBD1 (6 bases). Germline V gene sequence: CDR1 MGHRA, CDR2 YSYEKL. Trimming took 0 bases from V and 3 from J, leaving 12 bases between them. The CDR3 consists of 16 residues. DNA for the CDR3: TGCGCCAGCAGCCAAGACGTCAGGGGATACAATCAGCCCCAGCATTTT. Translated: CASSQDVRGYNQPQHF.

This CDR3 reads CATPPGHSYNEQFF. In DNA form, the CDR3 reads TGCGCCACCCCCCCGGGGCACTCCTACAATGAGCAGTTCTTC. The chain has TRBV5-1 and TRBJ2-1; D is tentatively TRBD1 or TRBD2 (5 bases each). The germline CDR1 and CDR2 sequences are SGHRS and YFSETQ. The CDR3 contains 14 residues. Trimming cost V 9 bases and J 0 bases, with 13 bases left between them.